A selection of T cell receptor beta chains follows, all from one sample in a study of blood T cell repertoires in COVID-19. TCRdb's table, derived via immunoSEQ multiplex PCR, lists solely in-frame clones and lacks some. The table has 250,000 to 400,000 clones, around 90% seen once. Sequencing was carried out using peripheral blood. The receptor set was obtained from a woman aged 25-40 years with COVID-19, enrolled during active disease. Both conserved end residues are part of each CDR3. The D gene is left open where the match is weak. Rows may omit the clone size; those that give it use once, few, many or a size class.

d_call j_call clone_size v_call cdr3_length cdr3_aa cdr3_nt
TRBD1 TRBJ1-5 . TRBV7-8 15 CASSPRGQGNQPQHF TGTGCCAGCAGCCCCAGAGGACAGGGGAATCAGCCCCAGCATTTT
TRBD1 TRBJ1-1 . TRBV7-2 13 CASSRQGRTEAFF TGTGCCAGCAGCAGACAGGGGAGAACTGAAGCTTTCTTT
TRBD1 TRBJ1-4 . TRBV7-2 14 CASSLVRTGEKLFF TGTGCCAGCAGCTTAGTACGGACAGGTGAAAAACTGTTTTTT
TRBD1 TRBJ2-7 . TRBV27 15 CASRPTGTGIDEQYF TGTGCCAGCCGACCTACCGGGACAGGGATCGACGAGCAGTACTTC
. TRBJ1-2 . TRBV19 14 CASSIPKSHYGYTF TGTGCCAGTAGTATACCTAAGTCTCACTATGGCTACACCTTC
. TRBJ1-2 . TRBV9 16 CASRSRQGDLDYGYTF TGTGCCAGCAGATCAAGGCAAGGGGATCTGGACTATGGCTACACCTTC
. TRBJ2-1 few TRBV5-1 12 CASSLTTNEQFF TGCGCCAGCAGTTTGACTACAAATGAGCAGTTCTTC
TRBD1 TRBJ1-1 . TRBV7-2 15 CASSLTGVRGTEAFF TGTGCCAGCAGCTTGACAGGGGTTAGGGGCACTGAAGCTTTCTTT
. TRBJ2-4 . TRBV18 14 CASSPPGGENIQYF TGTGCCAGCTCACCACCTGGCGGCGAGAACATTCAGTACTTC
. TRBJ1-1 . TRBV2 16 CASSGGEYADGTEAFF TGTGCCAGCAGTGGGGGAGAGTACGCGGATGGCACTGAAGCTTTCTTT
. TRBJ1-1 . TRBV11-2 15 CASSPQGGMNTEAFF TGTGCCAGCAGCCCCCAAGGCGGGATGAACACTGAAGCTTTCTTT
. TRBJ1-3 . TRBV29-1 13 CSAQGFSGNTIYF TGCAGCGCTCAGGGATTCTCTGGAAACACCATATATTTT
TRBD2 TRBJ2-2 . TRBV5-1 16 CASSLVAGGETGELFF TGCGCCAGCAGCTTGGTGGCGGGAGGTGAGACCGGGGAGCTGTTTTTT
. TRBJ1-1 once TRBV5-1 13 CASSFLAGTEAFF TGCGCCAGCAGCTTTTTAGCGGGAACTGAAGCTTTCTTT
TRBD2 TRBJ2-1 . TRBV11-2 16 CASRAHLAGVLLEQFF TGTGCCAGCAGGGCCCATCTAGCGGGGGTCCTTCTAGAGCAGTTCTTC
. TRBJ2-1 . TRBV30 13 CAWSGSRYNEQFF TGTGCCTGGAGCGGGTCGCGGTACAATGAGCAGTTCTTC
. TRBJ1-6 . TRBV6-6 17 CASSPRALRGSVSPLHF TGTGCCAGCAGTCCCAGGGCCCTAAGGGGTAGTGTATCACCCCTCCACTTT
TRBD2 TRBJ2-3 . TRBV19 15 CASELAGGLTDTQYF TGTGCCAGCGAACTAGCGGGAGGGCTCACAGATACGCAGTATTTT
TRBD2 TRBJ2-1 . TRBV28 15 CASSPGLAGYNEQFF TGTGCCAGCAGCCCTGGACTAGCGGGCTACAATGAGCAGTTCTTC
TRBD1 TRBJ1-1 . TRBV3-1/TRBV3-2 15 CASSRTGDMNTEAFF TGTGCCAGCAGCAGGACAGGGGACATGAACACTGAAGCTTTCTTT
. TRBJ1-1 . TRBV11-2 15 CASTSQGFMNTEAFF TGTGCCAGCACATCGCAGGGGTTTATGAACACTGAAGCTTTCTTT
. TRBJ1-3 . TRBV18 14 CASSQGWAGNTIYF TGTGCCAGCTCACAAGGATGGGCCGGAAACACCATATATTTT
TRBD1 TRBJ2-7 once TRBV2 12 CARGQGGYEQYF TGTGCCAGAGGACAGGGGGGCTACGAGCAGTACTTC
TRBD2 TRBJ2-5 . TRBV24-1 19 CATSDAGTGTSGNQETQYF TGTGCCACCAGTGACGCTGGAACCGGGACTAGCGGTAACCAAGAGACCCAGTACTTC
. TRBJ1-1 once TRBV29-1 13 CSVELRLQTEAFF TGCAGCGTTGAGCTCCGACTGCAGACTGAAGCTTTCTTT
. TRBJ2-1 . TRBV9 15 CASSAYRATYNEQFF TGTGCCAGCAGCGCATACAGGGCAACCTACAATGAGCAGTTCTTC
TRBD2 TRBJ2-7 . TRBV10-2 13 CASTSGRADEQYF TGCGCCAGTACTAGCGGGAGGGCGGACGAGCAGTACTTC
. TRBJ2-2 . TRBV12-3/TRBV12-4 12 CASSPGTGELFF TGTGCCAGCAGTCCGGGTACCGGGGAGCTGTTTTTT
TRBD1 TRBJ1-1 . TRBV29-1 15 CSVGPVRGRNTEAFF TGCAGCGTTGGGCCGGTAAGGGGGCGGAACACTGAAGCTTTCTTT
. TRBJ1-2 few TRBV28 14 CASSPVGTWYGYTF TGTGCCAGCAGCCCCGTGGGGACATGGTATGGCTACACCTTC
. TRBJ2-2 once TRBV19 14 CASSLDSDTGELFF TGTGCCAGTAGTCTGGACAGTGACACCGGGGAGCTGTTTTTT
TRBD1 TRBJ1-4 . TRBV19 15 CASSRPTGKVEKLFF TGTGCCAGTAGTCGCCCGACAGGGAAGGTTGAAAAACTGTTTTTT
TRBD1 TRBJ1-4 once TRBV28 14 CASSSRGVEEKLFF TGTGCCAGCAGTAGCAGGGGGGTTGAGGAAAAACTGTTTTTT
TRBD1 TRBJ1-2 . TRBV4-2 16 CASSQDPSDRAAGYTF TGTGCCAGCAGCCAAGATCCCTCCGACAGGGCTGCAGGCTACACCTTC
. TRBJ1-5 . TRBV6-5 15 CASSYSIRSSGPQHF TGTGCCAGCAGTTACTCGATAAGGTCCTCGGGGCCCCAGCATTTT
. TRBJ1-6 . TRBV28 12 CASLRANSPLHF TGTGCCAGCCTCAGGGCGAATTCACCCCTCCACTTT
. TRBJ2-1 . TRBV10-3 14 CAINSGIGLGEQFF TGTGCCATCAATTCCGGGATCGGCTTGGGTGAGCAGTTCTTC
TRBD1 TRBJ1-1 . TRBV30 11 CAGQQNTEAFF TGTGCGGGACAGCAGAACACTGAAGCTTTCTTT
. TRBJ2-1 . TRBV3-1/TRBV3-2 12 CASSQGLNEQFF TGTGCCAGCAGCCAAGGGCTGAATGAGCAGTTCTTC
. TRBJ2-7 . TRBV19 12 CASGTLAGEQYF TGTGCCAGTGGCACTCTCGCAGGCGAGCAGTACTTC
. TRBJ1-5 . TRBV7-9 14 CASSLSEGSQPQHF TGTGCCAGCAGCTTAAGCGAAGGGAGTCAGCCCCAGCATTTT
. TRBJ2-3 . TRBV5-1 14 CASSLDRGGDTQYF TGCGCCAGCAGCTTGGACAGGGGAGGAGATACGCAGTATTTT
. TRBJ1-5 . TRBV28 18 CASSLNDQPRVSNQPQHF TGTGCCAGCAGTTTAAATGACCAACCCCGGGTGAGCAATCAGCCCCAGCATTTT
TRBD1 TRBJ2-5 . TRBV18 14 CASSPDRGSETQYF TGTGCCAGCTCACCGGACAGGGGATCGGAGACCCAGTACTTC
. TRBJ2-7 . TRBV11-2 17 CASSLGLRAYSSYEQYF TGTGCCAGCAGCTTGGGACTTCGAGCCTATAGCTCCTACGAGCAGTACTTC
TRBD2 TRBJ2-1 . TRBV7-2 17 CASSLELAGGGYNEQFF TGTGCCAGCAGCTTAGAACTAGCGGGAGGGGGATACAATGAGCAGTTCTTC
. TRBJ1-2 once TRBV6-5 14 CASTPSGKGGGYTF TGTGCCAGCACCCCCAGCGGAAAGGGCGGGGGCTACACCTTC
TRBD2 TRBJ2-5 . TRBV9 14 CASSQGTSGETQYF TGTGCCAGCAGCCAAGGGACTAGCGGAGAGACCCAGTACTTC
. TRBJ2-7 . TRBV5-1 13 CASANTDSYEQYF TGCGCCAGCGCAAATACAGATTCTTACGAGCAGTACTTC
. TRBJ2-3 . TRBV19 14 CASSILPGTDTQYF TGTGCCAGTAGTATTCTCCCGGGCACAGATACGCAGTATTTT
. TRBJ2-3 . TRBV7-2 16 CASSFVAGMSTDTQYF TGTGCCAGCAGCTTTGTGGCGGGGATGAGCACAGATACGCAGTATTTT